The present entry profiles one T cell receptor beta chain with its context. The sample is drawn from a study of cytotoxic CD8 clonotypes in ibrutinib-treated CLL. Study in general: Following a median 12 months of treatment, with a range of 6 to 36, response samples were taken. Averaging across samples gave about 230,000 productive templates and over 85,000 productive rearrangements.

The V segment lost 4 bases and the J segment 4 bases; nucleotides outside the gene matches: 16. CDR1 and CDR2 from the germline V gene are MNHEY and SMNVEV (reference sequence). The CDR3 is made up of 19 amino acids. Sequencing was performed with immunoSEQ multiplex PCR; in TCRdb, only in-frame clones are kept and a portion is missing. Of more than 110,000 clones in the sample, less than 95% are singletons; the top ten hold 11%. The source of this sequence is a human donor with chronic lymphocytic leukemia. Sequencing was performed on PBMCs, taken after 12 months of ibrutinib treatment. This chain links TRBV27 with TRBJ2-1; 10 nucleotides match TRBD2. The chain's CDR3 is CASSSSSSPGLAPYNEQFF. The CDR3 DNA follows: TGTGCCAGCAGTTCGTCCTCGTCTCCGGGACTAGCGCCTTACAATGAGCAGTTCTTC.